These 31 T cell receptor beta chains came from one sample sequenced in a study of metastatic and nonmetastatic thyroid tumors. Among the patients, none had received any treatment before thyroid surgery. With MiXCR, TCRdb called clones anew from the PCR reads. The table has 25,000 to 35,000 clones, around 25% seen once. Sequencing was done on a sample of blood. These receptor sequences come from a female donor with papillary thyroid cancer or a benign thyroid nodule (not recorded which). Some clones in this sample may be carry-over from other donors' samples.

This clone was seen repeatedly, ten times or more. The rearrangement links TRBV20-1 to TRBJ2-3; D is possibly TRBD1 (5 bases). The germline V gene encodes CDR1 DFQATT and CDR2 SNEGSKA (reference sequence). This CDR3 contains 15 residues. V was cut by 0 bases and J by 4 bases, with 14 bases left in between. CDR3 coding DNA: TGCAGTGCTAGAGATTCAGGGCAAAACTCAGATACGCAGTATTTT. This encodes CSARDSGQNSDTQYF.

This clone is medium-sized in the sample. The chain links TRBV6-2 or TRBV6-3 to TRBJ1-5, with 8 bases aligning to TRBD1. V trimming: 0 bases; J trimming: 2 bases; junction bases outside the gene matches: 0. Germline-derived CDR1 and CDR2 are MNHEY and SVGEGT. CDR3 length equals 15 residues. Written as DNA, the CDR3 is TGTGCCAGCAGTTACTCGACAGGGGGCAATCAGCCCCAGCATTTT. Translated, it gives CASSYSTGGNQPQHF.

With respect to this clone: Here the CDR3 omits its conserved ending phenylalanine or tryptophan, so a read error is the likely source. The chain employs TRBV6-1 and TRBJ2-3; no clear D. CDR3 length equals 14 residues. Germline values: CDR1 MNHNS, CDR2 SASEGT. The V end lost 2 bases, the J end lost 4 bases, and 10 bases lay between the germline ends. The CDR3 region is CASSEHLPPDTQYC. The DNA for the CDR3 is TGTGCCAGCAGTGAACACCTCCCCCCAGATACGCAGTATTGT.

This clone was counted at least ten times. The chain links TRBV11-1 to TRBJ2-3; tentatively, D is TRBD1 (6 bases). CDR1 is SGHAT and CDR2 is FQDESV in the germline V gene (reference sequence). V dropped 4 bases and J dropped 4 bases, with 18 bases sitting between them. The CDR3 totals 16 residues. Here the CDR3 reads CASSSPYRAAADTQYF. CDR3 DNA: TGTGCCAGCAGCTCGCCATACAGGGCGGCCGCAGATACGCAGTATTTT.

The sample holds many counts of this clone. The chain uses TRBV29-1 and TRBJ2-2; 12 bases fit TRBD1. Germline-derived CDR1 and CDR2 are SQVTM and ANQGSEA. The CDR3 sequence is 14 residues long. After removal of 6 bases from V and 7 bases from J, the junction contained 6 bases not matched to a gene. CDR3: CSVGQGAVDGELFF. The DNA of the CDR3 is TGCAGCGTGGGACAGGGGGCTGTCGACGGGGAGCTGTTTTTT.

This clone was observed a handful of times. The V call is TRBV6-1, the J call TRBJ1-6; D gene uncertain. The CDR3 extends over 18 amino acids. Germline V lookup: CDR1 MNHNS, CDR2 SASEGT. V gave up 2 bases and J gave up 6 bases, with 20 bases separating them. The CDR3 loop reads CASSERDGRTYVNSPLHF. The CDR3 region has the DNA TGTGCCAGCAGTGAAAGGGATGGACGGACCTACGTTAATTCACCCCTCCACTTT.

The rearrangement joins TRBV11-2 to TRBJ1-1, with unresolved D. Looked up from germline, CDR1 is SGHAT and CDR2 is FQNNGV. V dropped 2 bases and J dropped 8 bases, with 18 bases sitting between them. The CDR3 runs to 15 residues. CDR3 residues: CASSLNQKATREAFF. Written as DNA, the CDR3 is TGTGCCAGCAGCTTAAACCAGAAGGCAACAAGGGAAGCTTTCTTT. Using reference TRBV11-2 and TRBJ1-1 for the parts outside the CDR3, the full variable domain is EAGVAQSPRYKIIEKRQSVAFWCNPISGHATLYWYQQILGQGPKLLIQFQNNGVVDDSQLPKDRFSAERLKGVDSTLKIQPAKLEDSAVYLCASSLNQKATREAFFGQGTRLTVV.

The rearrangement joins TRBV5-4 to TRBJ2-3; 7 bases map to TRBD2. This CDR3 is 15 amino acids long. CDR1 and CDR2 from the germline V gene are SGHNT and YYREEE (reference sequence). V lost 2 bases, J lost 4 bases, and 7 bases stayed unmatched. CDR3 sequence: CASSFFGGRADTQYF. CDR3 nucleotides: TGTGCCAGCAGCTTTTTCGGGGGGAGGGCAGATACGCAGTATTTT. Full variable domain (outside the CDR3, taken from reference TRBV5-4 and TRBJ2-3): ETGVTQSPTHLIKTRGQQVTLRCSSQSGHNTVSWYQQALGQGPQFIFQYYREEENGRGNFPPRFSGLQFPNYSSELNVNALELDDSALYLCASSFFGGRADTQYFGPGTRLTVL.

This clone is medium-sized in the sample. The chain carries TRBV6-5 and TRBJ2-7, with 12 bases fitting TRBD2. The CDR3 is made up of 18 amino acids. The germline CDR1 and CDR2 sequences are MNHEY and SVGAGI. The V segment lost 0 bases and the J segment 0 bases; nucleotides outside the gene matches: 6. The CDR3 DNA reads as TGTGCCAGCAGTTACTCGACTAGCGGGAGAGACTTCTCCTACGAGCAGTACTTC. It yields the protein CASSYSTSGRDFSYEQYF.

This clone has ten or more counts. CDR3 protein: CASGSLGAGNQPQHF. The CDR3 DNA sequence: TGTGCGAGCGGCTCTCTGGGGGCAGGCAATCAGCCCCAGCATTTT. V and J are TRBV6-2 or TRBV6-3 and TRBJ1-5; a weak D match, TRBD1 (6 bases). CDR1 MNHEY and CDR2 SVGEGT come from the germline V gene. The CDR3 runs to 15 residues.

The CDR3 loop reads CASSESWTGASEQFF. The CDR3 nucleotides are TGCGCCAGCAGTGAGTCCTGGACAGGAGCATCTGAGCAGTTCTTC. The chain combines TRBV10-1 with TRBJ2-1; TRBD1 matches at 7 bases. Unmatched junction bases numbered 8, after V lost 0 bases and J lost 9 bases. The CDR3 extends over 15 amino acids. The germline V gene has CDR1 WNHNN and CDR2 SYGVQD (reference sequence).

This clone has at least ten counts. The chain carries TRBV20-1 and TRBJ2-5; 9 nucleotides match TRBD2. The CDR3 contains 13 residues. Looked up from germline, CDR1 is DFQATT and CDR2 is SNEGSKA (reference sequence). CDR3 region: CRRRLAGSETQYF. In DNA form, the CDR3 reads TGCAGAAGGAGGCTAGCGGGATCAGAGACCCAGTACTTC.

In this sample, this clone turned up many times. This chain connects TRBV6-1 to TRBJ2-4; 7 bases line up with TRBD1. Germline-derived CDR1 and CDR2 are MNHNS and SASEGT. The trim removed 5 bases at V and 5 bases at J, leaving 9 bases unmatched. This CDR3 spans 15 amino acids. As DNA, the CDR3 is TGTGCCAGCAGTTTAACAGGGGAGTTGCAAAACATTCAGTACTTC. The encoded protein is CASSLTGELQNIQYF.

This clone occurred many times. V usage is TRBV5-1 and J usage is TRBJ1-1, with 8 bases identical to TRBD1. CDR3 length equals 15 residues. V lost 3 bases, J lost 2 bases, and 6 bases stayed unmatched. Germline loops: CDR1 SGHRS, CDR2 YFSETQ. CDR3 DNA: TGCGCCAGCAGCTCACCGGGACAGGCAAACACTGAAGCTTTCTTT. It codes for CASSSPGQANTEAFF.

The sample holds many counts of this clone. The J gene is TRBJ2-3, the V gene TRBV6-1; D remains ambiguous. Per the germline V gene, CDR1 is MNHNS and CDR2 is SASEGT. This CDR3 is 11 amino acids long. Trimming removed 7 bases from V and 12 bases from J, with 14 bases in between. The CDR3 sequence is CASTHLKAQYF. The CDR3, as DNA: TGTGCCAGCACTCACCTAAAAGCCCAGTATTTT.

In its sample, this clone was seen many times. The rearrangement links TRBV7-9 to TRBJ2-5, with 8 nucleotides matching TRBD2. V lost 4 bases to trimming and J lost 4 bases; unmatched junction nucleotides: 11. The CDR3 loop spans 16 amino acids. CDR1 is SEHNR, CDR2 FQNEAQ, per germline (reference sequence). The CDR3 nucleotides are TGTGCCAGCAGCTCTGGGGGACTAGAAAGGGGAGAGACCCAGTACTTC. This encodes CASSSGGLERGETQYF.

The V and J genes are TRBV2 and TRBJ2-5; D not resolved. Deletions cut 4 bases from V and 1 base from J, with 10 bases between. The CDR3 loop spans 14 amino acids. Germline loops: CDR1 SNHLY, CDR2 FYNNEI. This CDR3 is CASSGVRPQETQYF. The CDR3 nucleotides read TGTGCCAGCAGTGGGGTGAGGCCCCAAGAGACCCAGTACTTC.

The chain couples TRBV4-1 to TRBJ2-1; 12 bases are a match to TRBD2. The V segment lost 0 bases and the J segment 3 bases; nucleotides outside the gene matches: 9. This CDR3 contains 19 residues. Germline CDR1 reads MGHRA; CDR2 reads YSYEKL. CDR3 nucleotide sequence: TGCGCCAGCAGCCAAGATACTAGCGGGAGGCCCCCTCGCTACAATGAGCAGTTCTTC. Translated, it gives CASSQDTSGRPPRYNEQFF.

Of note for this clone: One end of the junction does not line up with germline, which may come from a read error. The chain is built from TRBV20-1 and TRBJ1-6; D ambiguous. Per the germline V gene, CDR1 is DFQATT and CDR2 is SNEGSKA (reference sequence). This CDR3 is 14 amino acids long. The CDR3 reads CSATTGSPDSPLNF. CDR3 nucleotide sequence: TGCAGTGCTACAACTGGCTCGCCAGATTCACCCCTCAACTTT.

Within the sample, this clone is medium-sized. This rearrangement joins TRBV27 to TRBJ2-7, with 11 positions matching TRBD2. There are 15 residues in the CDR3. The V segment lost 5 bases and the J segment 7 bases; nucleotides outside the gene matches: 10. From germline, CDR1 is MNHEY and CDR2 SMNVEV (reference sequence). The CDR3 region has the DNA TGTGCCAGCAGTGGTTTAGCGGGAGGGCCTGAAGAGCAGTACTTC. Protein sequence: CASSGLAGGPEEQYF.

The chain couples TRBV24-1 to TRBJ2-1; unclear D gene. With 5 bases removed from V and 6 bases from J, the gap between germline ends came to 10 bases. The germline V gene has CDR1 KGHDR and CDR2 SFDVKD. The CDR3 spans 13 residues. The CDR3 DNA follows: TGTGCCACCAGTGGACGGGTATGCAATGAGCAGTTCTTC. It translates to CATSGRVCNEQFF.

There are a few counts of this clone. A read error may explain this, as a much larger clone is one base away. Other DNA sequences in the same sample also yield this CDR3. The chain recombines TRBV12-5 with TRBJ1-4; D might be TRBD1 (5 bases). The germline gives CDR1 LGHNT, CDR2 FRNRAP. This CDR3 spans 14 amino acids. The CDR3 here is CASGLGTAAGKLFF. DNA for the CDR3: TGTGCTAGTGGTCTCGGGACGGCCGCGGGAAAACTTTTTTTT.

This clone has at least ten counts. This sequence joins TRBV10-3 and TRBJ2-2, with D maybe TRBD1 (5 bases). The CDR3 has 14 residues. Deletions cut 5 bases from V and 1 base from J, with 8 bases between. Germline lookup yields CDR1 ENHRY and CDR2 SYGVKD. As DNA, the CDR3 is TGTGCCATCAGTAAGACAGTGAACACCGGGGAGCTGTTTTTT. Translation gives CAISKTVNTGELFF.

Many counts were recorded for this clone. This rearrangement joins TRBV15 to TRBJ2-2, with 9 bases identical to TRBD2. The CDR3 consists of 18 residues. J was trimmed by 1 base and V by 0 bases; bases with no gene match: 6. Per the germline V gene, CDR1 is LNHNV and CDR2 is YYDKDF (reference sequence). The CDR3 loop is CATSRDLLTSGNTGELFF. The CDR3 region has the DNA TGTGCCACCAGCAGAGATCTCTTGACTAGCGGGAACACCGGGGAGCTGTTTTTT.

This chain joins TRBV18 and TRBJ2-2, with 15 bases that match TRBD2. This CDR3 is built from 16 residues. V was pared by 4 bases and J by 4 bases, with 1 base of the junction left unmatched. Germline V gives CDR1 KGHSH, CDR2 LQKENI. CDR3 residues: CASSLGLAGGTGELFF. The CDR3 region has the DNA TGTGCCAGCTCACTGGGACTAGCGGGAGGCACCGGGGAGCTGTTTTTT.

This clone was counted once. The junction departs from the called germline gene at one end, perhaps through a read error. CDR3 sequence (DNA): TGTGCGAGCAGCGTAGGAAGGACATGGACCTACGAGCAGTACTTC. Its translation: CASSVGRTWTYEQYF. The chain recombines TRBV9 with TRBJ2-7; D perhaps matches TRBD1 (5 bases). The CDR3 loop spans 15 amino acids. The germline V gene has CDR1 SGDLS and CDR2 YYNGEE.

For the CDR3, the DNA is TGTGCCAGCAGCAGGACAGGGGTGGACACTGAAGCTTTCTTT. It encodes CASSRTGVDTEAFF. The rearrangement links TRBV5-4 to TRBJ1-1, with 9 bases lining up with TRBD1. This CDR3 is built from 14 residues. Trimming took 4 bases from V and 3 from J; bases not matched to a gene: 4. The germline V gene encodes CDR1 SGHNT and CDR2 YYREEE (reference sequence).

This clone turned up a few times. V and J are TRBV6-2 or TRBV6-3 and TRBJ2-7; D gene uncertain. V was pared by 3 bases and J by 5 bases, with 5 bases between. From germline, CDR1 is MNHEY and CDR2 SVGEGT. This CDR3 region has 11 residues. CDR3 sequence (DNA): TGTGCCAGCAGTTATTTAGACGAGCAGTACTTC. It is translated as CASSYLDEQYF.

The V gene is TRBV18, the J gene TRBJ2-2; D is undetermined. Germline V lookup: CDR1 KGHSH, CDR2 LQKENI. The CDR3 is made up of 15 amino acids. Trimming removed 3 bases from V and 3 bases from J, with 11 bases in between. The CDR3 loop is CASSPVGGYTGELFF. CDR3 DNA sequence: TGTGCCAGCTCACCCGTCGGCGGATACACCGGGGAGCTGTTTTTT. Drawing the rest from reference TRBV18 and TRBJ2-2, the complete variable domain is NAGVMQNPRHLVRRRGQEARLRCSPMKGHSHVYWYRQLPEEGLKFMVYLQKENIIDESGMPKERFSAEFPKEGPSILRIQQVVRGDSAAYFCASSPVGGYTGELFFGEGSRLTVL.

This clone has a count of ten or more. The CDR3 nucleotides read TGTGCCAGCAGGGCGAGCAACGAGCAGTACTTC. It translates to CASRASNEQYF. The chain combines TRBV2 with TRBJ2-7; D is ambiguous. This CDR3 contains 11 residues. Germline V gives CDR1 SNHLY, CDR2 FYNNEI. V was trimmed by 6 bases and J by 5 bases, leaving 8 bases between them.

The CDR3 DNA reads TGTGCCTGGAGAAGACAGGGGGATGATTCACCCCTCCACTTT. Its translation: CAWRRQGDDSPLHF. The V and J genes are TRBV30 and TRBJ1-6; TRBD1 agrees at 9 bases. The CDR3 length is 14 residues. Germline V gene sequence: CDR1 GTSNPN, CDR2 SVGIG (reference sequence). V gave up 3 bases and J gave up 8 bases; unmatched junction bases: 5.